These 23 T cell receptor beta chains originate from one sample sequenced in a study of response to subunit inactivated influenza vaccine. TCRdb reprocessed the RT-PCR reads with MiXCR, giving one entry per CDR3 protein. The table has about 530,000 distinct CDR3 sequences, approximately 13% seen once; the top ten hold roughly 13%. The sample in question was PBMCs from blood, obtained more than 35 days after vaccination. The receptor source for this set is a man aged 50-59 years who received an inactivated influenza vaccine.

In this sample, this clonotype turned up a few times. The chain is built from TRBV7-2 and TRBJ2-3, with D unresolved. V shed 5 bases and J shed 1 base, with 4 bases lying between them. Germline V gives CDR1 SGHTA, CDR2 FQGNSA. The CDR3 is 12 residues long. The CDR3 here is CASSTRTDTQYF. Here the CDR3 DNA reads TGTGCCAGCAGCACACGCACAGATACGCAGTATTTT.

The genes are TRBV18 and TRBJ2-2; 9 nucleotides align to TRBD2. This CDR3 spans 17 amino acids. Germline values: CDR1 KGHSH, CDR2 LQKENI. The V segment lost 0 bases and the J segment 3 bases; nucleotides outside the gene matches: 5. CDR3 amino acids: CASSPPGLAVDTGELFF. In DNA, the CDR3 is TGTGCCAGCTCACCACCGGGACTAGCCGTTGACACCGGGGAGCTGTTTTTT.

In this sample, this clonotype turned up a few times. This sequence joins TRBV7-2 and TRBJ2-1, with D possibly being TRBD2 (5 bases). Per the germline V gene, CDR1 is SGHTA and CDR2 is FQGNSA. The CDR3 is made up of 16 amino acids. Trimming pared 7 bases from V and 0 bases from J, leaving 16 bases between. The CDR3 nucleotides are TGTGCCAGCACCTCGTCGCGGGTTAGCTCCTACAATGAGCAGTTCTTC. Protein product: CASTSSRVSSYNEQFF. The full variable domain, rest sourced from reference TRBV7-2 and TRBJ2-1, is GAGVSQSPSNKVTEKGKDVELRCDPISGHTALYWYRQSLGQGLEFLIYFQGNSAPDKSGLPSDRFSAERTGGSVSTLTIQRTQQEDSAVYLCASTSSRVSSYNEQFFGPGTRLTVL.

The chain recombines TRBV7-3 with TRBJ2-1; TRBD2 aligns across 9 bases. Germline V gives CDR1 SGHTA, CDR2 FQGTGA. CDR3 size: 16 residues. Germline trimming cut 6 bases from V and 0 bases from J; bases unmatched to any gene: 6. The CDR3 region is CASSQYSGSSYNEQFF. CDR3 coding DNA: TGTGCCAGCAGTCAGTATAGCGGGAGCTCCTACAATGAGCAGTTCTTC.

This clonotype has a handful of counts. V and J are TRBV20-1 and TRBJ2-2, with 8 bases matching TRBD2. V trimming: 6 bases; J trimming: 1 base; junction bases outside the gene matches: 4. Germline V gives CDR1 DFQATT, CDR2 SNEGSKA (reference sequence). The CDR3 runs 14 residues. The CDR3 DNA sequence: TGCAGTGCCAGGAGCGGGGGGAACACCGGGGAGCTGTTTTTT. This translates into CSARSGGNTGELFF.

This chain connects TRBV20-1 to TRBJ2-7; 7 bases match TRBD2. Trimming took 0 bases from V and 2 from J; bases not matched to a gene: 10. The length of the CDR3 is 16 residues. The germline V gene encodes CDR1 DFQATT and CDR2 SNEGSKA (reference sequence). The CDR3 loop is CSARESPSGPTYEQYF. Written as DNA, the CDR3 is TGCAGTGCTAGAGAGTCCCCTAGCGGCCCCACCTACGAGCAGTACTTC.

CDR3 region: CASSFPSDRINQPQHF. The CDR3 nucleotides read TGTGCCAGCAGTTTTCCTTCGGACAGGATAAATCAGCCCCAGCATTTT. The rearrangement joins TRBV28 to TRBJ1-5, with 7 bases aligning to TRBD1. CDR1 is MDHEN and CDR2 is SYDVKM in the germline V gene. V was pared by 3 bases and J by 4 bases, with 9 bases of the junction left unmatched. The CDR3 sequence is 16 residues long. The full variable domain, rest sourced from reference TRBV28 and TRBJ1-5, is DVKVTQSSRYLVKRTGEKVFLECVQDMDHENMFWYRQDPGLGLRLIYFSYDVKMKEKGDIPEGYSVSREKKERFSLILESASTNQTSMYLCASSFPSDRINQPQHFGDGTRLSIL.

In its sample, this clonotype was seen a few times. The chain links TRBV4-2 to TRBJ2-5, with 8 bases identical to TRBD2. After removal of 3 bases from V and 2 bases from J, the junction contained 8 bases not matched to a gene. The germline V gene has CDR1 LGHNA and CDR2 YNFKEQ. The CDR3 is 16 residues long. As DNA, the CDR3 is TGTGCCAGCAGCCATGCGAGCGGGGGCCAACAAGAGACCCAGTACTTC. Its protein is CASSHASGGQQETQYF.

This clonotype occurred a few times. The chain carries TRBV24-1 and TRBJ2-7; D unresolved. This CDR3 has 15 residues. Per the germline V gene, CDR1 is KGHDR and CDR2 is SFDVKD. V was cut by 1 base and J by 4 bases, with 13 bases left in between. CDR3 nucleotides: TGTGCCACCAGTGATTTCACCACGTCCGGGTACGAGCAGTACTTC. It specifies CATSDFTTSGYEQYF.

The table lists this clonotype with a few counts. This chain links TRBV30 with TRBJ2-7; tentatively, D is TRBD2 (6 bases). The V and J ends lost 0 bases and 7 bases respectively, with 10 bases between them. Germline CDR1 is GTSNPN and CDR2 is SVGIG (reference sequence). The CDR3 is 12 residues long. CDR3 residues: CAWSVAGNEQYF. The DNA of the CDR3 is TGTGCCTGGAGTGTGGCGGGGAATGAGCAGTACTTC.

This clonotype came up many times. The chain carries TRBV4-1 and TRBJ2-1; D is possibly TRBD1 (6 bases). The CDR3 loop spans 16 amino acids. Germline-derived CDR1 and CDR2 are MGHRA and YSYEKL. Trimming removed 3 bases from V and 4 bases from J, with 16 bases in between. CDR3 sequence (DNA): TGCGCCAGCAGCCAGAGAACCGGGACACCGTACAATGAGCAGTTCTTC. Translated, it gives CASSQRTGTPYNEQFF.

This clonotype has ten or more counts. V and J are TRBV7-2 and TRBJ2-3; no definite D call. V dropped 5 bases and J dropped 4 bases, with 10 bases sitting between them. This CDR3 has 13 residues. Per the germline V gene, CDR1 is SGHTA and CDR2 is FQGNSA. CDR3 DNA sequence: TGTGCCAGCAGCCTCCCTTCTGCAGATACGCAGTATTTT. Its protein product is CASSLPSADTQYF.

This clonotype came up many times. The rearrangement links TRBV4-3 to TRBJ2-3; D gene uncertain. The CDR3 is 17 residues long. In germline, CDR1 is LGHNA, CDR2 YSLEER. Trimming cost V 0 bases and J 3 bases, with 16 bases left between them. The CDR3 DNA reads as TGCGCCAGCAGCCAAGATCGTCGGTGGGTCGGGACAGATACGCAGTATTTT. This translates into CASSQDRRWVGTDTQYF.

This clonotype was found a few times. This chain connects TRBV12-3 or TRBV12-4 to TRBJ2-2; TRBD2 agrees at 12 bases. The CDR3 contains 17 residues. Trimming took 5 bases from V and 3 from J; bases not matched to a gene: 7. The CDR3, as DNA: TGTGCCAGCAGTCGAGGACTAGCGGGGTACTACACCGGGGAGCTGTTTTTT. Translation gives CASSRGLAGYYTGELFF.

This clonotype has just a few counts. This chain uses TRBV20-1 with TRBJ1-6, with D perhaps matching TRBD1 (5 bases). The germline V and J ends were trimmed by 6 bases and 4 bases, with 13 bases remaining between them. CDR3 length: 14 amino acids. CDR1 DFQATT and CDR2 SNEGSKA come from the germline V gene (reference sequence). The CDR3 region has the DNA TGCAGTGCGGGGCCTCGGCCATATAATTCACCCCTCCACTTT. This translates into CSAGPRPYNSPLHF.

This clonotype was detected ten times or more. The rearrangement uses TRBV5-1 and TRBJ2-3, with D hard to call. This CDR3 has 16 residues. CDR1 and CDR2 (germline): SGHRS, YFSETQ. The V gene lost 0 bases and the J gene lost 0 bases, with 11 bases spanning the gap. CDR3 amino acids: CASSLAVQTSTDTQYF. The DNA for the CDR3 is TGCGCCAGCAGCTTGGCTGTGCAGACTAGCACAGATACGCAGTATTTT.

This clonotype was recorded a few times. As DNA, the CDR3 is TGTGCCAGCAGCCTAGGACAGGGGCTGCACGATACGCAGTATTTT. Translated, it gives CASSLGQGLHDTQYF. The chain uses TRBV28 and TRBJ2-3; 9 positions match TRBD1. This CDR3 is 15 amino acids long. With 6 bases clipped from V and 6 bases from J, the junction kept 10 bases outside the gene matches. Germline loops: CDR1 MDHEN, CDR2 SYDVKM.

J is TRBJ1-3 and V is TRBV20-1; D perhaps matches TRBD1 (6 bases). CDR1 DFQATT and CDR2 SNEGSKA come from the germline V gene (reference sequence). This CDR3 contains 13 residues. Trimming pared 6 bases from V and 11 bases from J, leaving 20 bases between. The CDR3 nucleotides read TGCAGTGCCGCCCAGGGGCCCAACGGGCCCATATATTTT. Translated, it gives CSAAQGPNGPIYF.

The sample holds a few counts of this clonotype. CDR3 residues: CASRRRGEAFF. Here the CDR3 DNA reads TGTGCCAGCAGAAGAAGGGGAGAAGCTTTCTTT. This rearrangement joins TRBV12-3 or TRBV12-4 to TRBJ1-1, with D perhaps matching TRBD1 (5 bases). The CDR3 totals 11 residues. Trimming cost V 6 bases and J 8 bases, with 10 bases left between them.

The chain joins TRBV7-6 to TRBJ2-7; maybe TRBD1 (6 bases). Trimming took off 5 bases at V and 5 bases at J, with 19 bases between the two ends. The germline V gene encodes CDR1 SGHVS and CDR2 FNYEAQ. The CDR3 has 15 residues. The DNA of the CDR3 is TGTGCCAGCAGCCCCTTACAGGGTGTGGGGGACGAGCAGTACTTC. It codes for CASSPLQGVGDEQYF.

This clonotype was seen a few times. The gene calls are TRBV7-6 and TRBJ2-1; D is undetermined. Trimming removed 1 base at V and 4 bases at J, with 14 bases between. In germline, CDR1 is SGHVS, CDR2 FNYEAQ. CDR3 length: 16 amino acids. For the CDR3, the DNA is TGTGCCAGCAGCTTAGGAAGGGATACCATTTACAATGAGCAGTTCTTC. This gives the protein CASSLGRDTIYNEQFF.

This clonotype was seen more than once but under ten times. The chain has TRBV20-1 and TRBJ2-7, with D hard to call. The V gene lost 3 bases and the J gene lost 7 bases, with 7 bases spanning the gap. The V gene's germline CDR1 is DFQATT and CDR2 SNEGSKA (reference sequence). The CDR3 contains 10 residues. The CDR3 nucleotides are TGCAGTGCTAGGCACTCGGAGCAGTACTTC. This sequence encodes CSARHSEQYF.

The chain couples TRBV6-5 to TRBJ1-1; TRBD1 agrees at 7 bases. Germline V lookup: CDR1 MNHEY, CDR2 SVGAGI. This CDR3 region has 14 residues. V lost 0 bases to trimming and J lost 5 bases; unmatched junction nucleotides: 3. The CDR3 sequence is CASSYSTGLTEAFF. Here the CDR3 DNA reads TGTGCCAGCAGTTACTCGACAGGGCTGACTGAAGCTTTCTTT.